This T cell receptor beta chain appears in the sequencing data of a study of CD8 T cells in ankylosing spondylitis. Broader study findings: Peripheral blood samples showed relatively rare disease-linked clones, and these clones were CD8+.

Quantitative 5'-RACE was performed with molecular barcodes, and it yielded the TCR beta libraries. TCRdb reprocessed the 5' RACE reads with MiXCR, giving one entry per CDR3 protein. The sample includes 25,000 to 35,000 distinct CDR3 sequences, about 14% seen only once; the top ten take about a third. Of note for this clonotype: Its target is not known. One end of the junction is discordant with germline, which a read error may explain.

This clonotype was sampled from a male donor with ankylosing spondylitis or in good health (not recorded which). Sequencing was done on a sample of blood.

This chain's CDR3 is CASSLTGPVYF. CDR3 in DNA: TGTGCCAGCAGCTTAACAGGGCCTGTTTACTTC. The chain couples TRBV7-2 to TRBJ2-1; tentatively, D is TRBD1 (6 bases). The CDR3 spans 11 residues. Germline CDR1 and CDR2: SGHTA and FQGNSA.